This T cell receptor beta chain was observed in a study of OX40 agonist ivuxolimab in advanced cancers. Overall study context: Three partial responders included one hepatocellular carcinoma patient and two cutaneous melanoma patients. Findings and caveats of the study: The specificity for antigen of the expanded peripheral T cells was not determined. Expanded clones were, on average, more numerous in CD8+ T cells than in CD4+. Clonal expansion among partial responders at 0.1-3.0 mg/kg ranked near the lowest.

The germline V and J ends were trimmed by 3 bases and 1 base, with 10 bases remaining between them. This CDR3 is 14 amino acids long. Germline-derived CDR1 and CDR2 are SGHTS and YDEGEE. Clones were sequenced by immunoSEQ multiplex PCR, and TCRdb holds only the in-frame ones, with some missing. Among approximately 69,000 clones listed, around 86% were seen once. Notes on this clone: What it binds is unknown.

This TCR derives from an adult with an advanced solid tumor such as melanoma, head and neck, liver or kidney cancer. The sample here was CD4+ or CD8+ T cells sorted from blood, taken in a trial of the OX40 agonist ivuxolimab. The V and J genes are TRBV5-8 and TRBJ1-1; D is perhaps TRBD1 (5 bases). The CDR3 region has the DNA TGTGCCAGCAGCTACGACAGCGCGAACACTGAAGCTTTCTTT. Encoded protein: CASSYDSANTEAFF.